The clone carrying this T cell receptor beta chain showed up many times. The antigen is not known. A second PCR, run for about 7 to 11 cycles, used a sample-barcoded 5' primer plus a J-beta primer mix. One entry per CDR3 protein results from TCRdb running MiXCR on the 5' RACE reads. The sample shows roughly 1.7 million distinct CDR3 sequences, approximately 32% of them seen only once. This entry is derived from a study of blood T cells in healthy people across ages. Study-level results: In older individuals, TCR beta diversity per million T cells was lower, falling roughly linearly with age.

Germline V gene sequence: CDR1 MNHNY, CDR2 SVGAGI (reference sequence). This CDR3 is built from 14 residues. Trimming cost V 3 bases and J 4 bases, with 10 bases left between them. The sequenced sample consisted of blood. V is TRBV6-6 and J is TRBJ2-1; D is unclear. The receptor comes from a woman aged 25 to 39 in good health. CDR3 DNA sequence: TGTGCCAGCAGTTATTACGACGAGTACAATGAGCAGTTCTTC. Amino acids: CASSYYDEYNEQFF.